The 26 T cell receptor beta chains listed next were all sequenced from one sample in a study of blood T cell repertoires in COVID-19. Sequenced by immunoSEQ multiplex PCR; TCRdb stores in-frame clones only, minus some. The sample has 200,000 to 250,000 clones, over 75% seen once. Sample: PBMCs or T cells enriched from blood (not recorded which). The receptors originated from a man under 40 in a cohort exposed to, infected with or recovered from COVID-19 (not recorded which).

The rearrangement links TRBV27 to TRBJ2-7; no firm D call. Trimming cost V 7 bases and J 6 bases, with 10 bases left between them. The CDR3 runs 11 residues. Germline CDR1 reads MNHEY; CDR2 reads SMNVEV (reference sequence). DNA for the CDR3: TGTGCCAGCAATTCCGCAGGCGAGCAGTACTTC. Its protein product is CASNSAGEQYF.

The chain's CDR3 is CASSLASGEQYF. CDR3 sequence (DNA): TGTGCCAGCAGCTTAGCGTCGGGCGAGCAGTACTTC. The chain uses TRBV13 and TRBJ2-7, with unresolved D. CDR1 PRHDT and CDR2 FYEKMQ come from the germline V gene (reference sequence). The CDR3 sequence is 12 residues long. Deletions cut 1 base from V and 6 bases from J, with 7 bases between.

The chain uses TRBV28 and TRBJ1-2; 9 bases agree with TRBD1. The CDR3 contains 13 residues. V was clipped by 6 bases and J by 8 bases; unmatched bases: 7. Germline loops: CDR1 MDHEN, CDR2 SYDVKM. CDR3 in DNA: TGTGCCAGCAGAGGACAGGGGAGAATGGGCTACACCTTC. Residues: CASRGQGRMGYTF.

The V call is TRBV18, the J call TRBJ1-1; D unclear. CDR1 and CDR2 (germline): KGHSH, LQKENI. The CDR3 is 14 residues long. Trimming stripped 2 bases from V and 0 bases from J, with 7 bases between. Here the CDR3 reads CASSPDILNTEAFF. The CDR3 DNA follows: TGTGCCAGCTCACCAGACATTTTGAACACTGAAGCTTTCTTT.

This clone has only a few counts. This chain joins TRBV7-2 and TRBJ2-5, with no clear D. Germline V gives CDR1 SGHTA, CDR2 FQGNSA. The CDR3 length is 15 residues. With 6 bases removed from V and 4 bases from J, the gap between germline ends came to 18 bases. In DNA, the CDR3 is TGTGCCAGCAGGCCTCCCGGAGTGAGAGGAGAGACCCAGTACTTC. It yields the protein CASRPPGVRGETQYF.

The rearrangement links TRBV4-3 to TRBJ2-5, with D unclear. Deletions cut 1 base from V and 6 bases from J, with 12 bases between. CDR1 is LGHNA and CDR2 is YSLEER in the germline V gene. The CDR3 covers 14 residues. The DNA for the CDR3 is TGCGCCAGCAGCCAAGGACTGGGTCCACAGACCCAGTACTTC. Protein product: CASSQGLGPQTQYF.

This clone was seen only once. V usage is TRBV4-2 and J usage is TRBJ2-5; TRBD2 matches 7 bases. Germline-derived CDR1 and CDR2 are LGHNA and YNFKEQ. This CDR3 is built from 16 residues. Losses at the gene ends were 4 bases for V and 2 bases for J; bases not matched to a gene: 10. Written as DNA, the CDR3 is TGTGCCAGCAGCCTTATCGCCGGGACTACACAAGAGACCCAGTACTTC. It codes for CASSLIAGTTQETQYF.

The CDR3 here is CASSQTGGSDTQYF. CDR3 DNA: TGTGCCAGCAGCCAGACAGGGGGCAGTGATACGCAGTATTTT. This sequence joins TRBV7-9 and TRBJ2-3, with 10 positions matching TRBD1. Per germline, CDR1 SEHNR and CDR2 FQNEAQ (reference sequence). With V trimmed by 5 bases and J by 6 bases, 5 bases remained unmatched. The CDR3 extends over 14 amino acids.

The chain carries TRBV5-1 and TRBJ2-3; 14 nucleotides line up with TRBD2. The germline gives CDR1 SGHRS, CDR2 YFSETQ. The CDR3 spans 17 residues. The junction had 9 bases not matched to a gene; V was cut back by 7 bases and J by 2 bases. The CDR3 sequence is CASRGTSGGKNTDTQYF. The CDR3 DNA reads as TGCGCCAGCCGCGGGACTAGCGGGGGTAAAAACACAGATACGCAGTATTTT.

This chain connects TRBV29-1 to TRBJ2-5; TRBD2 agrees at 7 bases. V lost 4 bases and J lost 4; bases outside the gene matches: 6. Per germline, CDR1 SQVTM and CDR2 ANQGSEA. This CDR3 is 13 amino acids long. CDR3 nucleotides: TGCAGCGTTGTCAACTGGGGGGGAGAGACCCAGTACTTC. Translation gives CSVVNWGGETQYF. Based on the CDR3 plus reference TRBV29-1 and TRBJ2-5, the full variable domain is SAVISQKPSRDICQRGTSLTIQCQVDSQVTMMFWYRQQPGQSLTLIATANQGSEATYESGFVIDKFPISRPNLTFSTLTVSNMSPEDSSIYLCSVVNWGGETQYFGPGTRLLVL.

The chain combines TRBV6-6 with TRBJ2-5; possible D gene TRBD2, 6 bases. The V end was cut by 11 bases, the J end by 0 bases, with 13 bases between. The germline V gene encodes CDR1 MNHNY and CDR2 SVGAGI (reference sequence). The CDR3 has 13 amino acids. This CDR3 reads CASGRGNQETQYF. The CDR3, as DNA: TGTGCCTCCGGGCGGGGAAACCAAGAGACCCAGTACTTC.

On this clone itself: Within the sample, other DNA sequences also encode this same CDR3. CDR3 protein: CASSALAGGGEQYF. The DNA for the CDR3 is TGTGCCAGCAGCGCCCTAGCGGGAGGGGGCGAGCAGTACTTC. The rearrangement links TRBV9 to TRBJ2-7; 12 positions match TRBD2. V dropped 3 bases and J dropped 6; count of bases not matched to a gene: 4. Germline loops: CDR1 SGDLS, CDR2 YYNGEE. The CDR3 sequence is 14 residues long.

This chain joins TRBV5-1 and TRBJ2-7; weak D call: TRBD1 (6 bases). The CDR3 runs 17 residues. Trimming shortened V by 0 bases and J by 2 bases, and 18 bases separated the two germline ends. Germline CDR1 reads SGHRS; CDR2 reads YFSETQ. The CDR3 protein is CASSLGTAVSLTYEQYF. The CDR3, as DNA: TGCGCCAGCAGCTTGGGGACAGCCGTCTCCCTCACCTACGAGCAGTACTTC.

The V gene is TRBV15, the J gene TRBJ1-6, with 9 bases that match TRBD1. The CDR3 runs 19 residues. V lost 5 bases to trimming and J lost 0 bases; unmatched junction nucleotides: 11. In germline, CDR1 is LNHNV, CDR2 YYDKDF (reference sequence). CDR3 region: CATSGKPGQGSSYNSPLHF. In nucleotides, the CDR3 is TGTGCCACCAGCGGAAAACCGGGACAGGGAAGCTCCTATAATTCACCCCTCCACTTT.

This chain links TRBV27 with TRBJ2-5; 8 bases fit TRBD2. The ends lost 5 bases at V and 5 bases at J; junction bases unmatched: 13. CDR3 length equals 16 residues. The germline gives CDR1 MNHEY, CDR2 SMNVEV (reference sequence). The CDR3 region has the DNA TGTGCCAGCAGTAATTCCGTCGCTAGCGGGTCGGAGACCCAGTACTTC. As protein: CASSNSVASGSETQYF.

This rearrangement joins TRBV25-1 to TRBJ1-2, with D possibly matching TRBD1 (5 bases). Germline CDR1 MGHDK, CDR2 SYGVNS. Trimming pared 2 bases from V and 2 bases from J, leaving 6 bases between. The CDR3 spans 13 residues. For the CDR3, the DNA is TGTGCCAGCAGTGAAGCAGGGAACTATGGCTACACCTTC. As protein: CASSEAGNYGYTF.

This sequence joins TRBV4-1 and TRBJ2-7; 10 bases match TRBD1. J gave up 7 bases and V 2 bases, and 2 bases lay outside the gene matches. The CDR3 runs to 13 residues. Germline values: CDR1 MGHRA, CDR2 YSYEKL. The CDR3: CASSQRTGGEQYF. CDR3 bases: TGCGCCAGCAGCCAACGGACAGGGGGGGAGCAGTACTTC.

The chain joins TRBV10-3 to TRBJ2-5, with D tentatively TRBD2 (5 bases). CDR3 length: 13 residues. The V end lost 4 bases, the J end lost 5 bases, and 11 bases lay between the germline ends. Germline V CDR1 and CDR2: ENHRY, SYGVKD. The CDR3 loop is CAISAGTGETQYF. The CDR3 coding sequence is TGTGCCATCAGTGCGGGTACGGGGGAGACCCAGTACTTC.

The chain combines TRBV6-2 or TRBV6-3 with TRBJ2-1; weak D call: TRBD2 (6 bases). Trimming removed 4 bases at V and 0 bases at J, with 13 bases between. Germline V gene lookup returns CDR1 MNHEY and CDR2 SVGEGT. This CDR3 is 16 amino acids long. The DNA for the CDR3 is TGTGCCAGCAGTTTATCCGGGACTTACTCCTACAATGAGCAGTTCTTC. Translated, it gives CASSLSGTYSYNEQFF.

Written as DNA, the CDR3 is TGTGCCAGCAGTTTTACAGCCATGAACACTGAAGCTTTCTTT. This encodes CASSFTAMNTEAFF. The chain carries TRBV28 and TRBJ1-1, with no clear D. The CDR3 sequence is 14 residues long. Germline V gene data show CDR1 as MDHEN and CDR2 as SYDVKM. Trimming removed 3 bases from V and 0 bases from J, with 8 bases in between.

This chain links TRBV19 with TRBJ2-5, with D possibly TRBD2 on 6 matching bases. Germline values: CDR1 LNHDA, CDR2 SQIVND (reference sequence). Trimming stripped 7 bases from V and 10 bases from J, with 16 bases between. This CDR3 contains 12 residues. The chain's CDR3 is CASTGGGGIQYF. The CDR3 DNA sequence: TGTGCCAGTACAGGAGGTGGGGGGATCCAGTACTTC. Full variable domain (outside the CDR3, taken from reference TRBV19 and TRBJ2-5): DGGITQSPKYLFRKEGQNVTLSCEQNLNHDAMYWYRQDPGQGLRLIYYSQIVNDFQKGDIAEGYSVSREKKESFPLTVTSAQKNPTAFYLCASTGGGGIQYFGPGTRLLVL.

V gene TRBV3-1 (or the pseudogene TRBV3-2) combines with J gene TRBJ2-7; TRBD2 is a possible D gene (6 bases). The V and J ends lost 11 bases and 7 bases respectively, with 18 bases between them. CDR1 and CDR2 (germline): LGHDT, YNNKEL (reference sequence). The CDR3 has 12 residues. The CDR3, as DNA: TGTGCCTCCACGGGAGCCGGCGGGGAGCAGTACTTC. Its protein is CASTGAGGEQYF.

Only one count was recorded for this clone. CDR3: CASSREDSPDSPLHF. Written as DNA, the CDR3 is TGCGCCAGCAGCAGAGAGGACAGCCCTGATTCACCCCTCCACTTT. V gene TRBV5-1 combines with J gene TRBJ1-6, with D maybe TRBD1 (6 bases). The CDR3 contains 15 residues. Germline loops: CDR1 SGHRS, CDR2 YFSETQ. The V end was cut by 4 bases, the J end by 8 bases, with 16 bases between.

This rearrangement joins TRBV28 to TRBJ2-2; D gene unclear. The V and J ends lost 7 bases and 2 bases respectively, with 8 bases between them. This CDR3 region has 13 residues. Germline CDR1 MDHEN, CDR2 SYDVKM. CDR3 protein: CASTLTNTGELFF. The CDR3 nucleotides read TGTGCCAGCACCCTAACCAACACCGGGGAGCTGTTTTTT.

This chain joins TRBV28 and TRBJ1-5; D is unclear. Trimming removed 5 bases at V and 0 bases at J, with 14 bases between. This CDR3 has 16 residues. Germline V gene data show CDR1 as MDHEN and CDR2 as SYDVKM. Written as DNA, the CDR3 is TGTGCCAGCAGTGAGCACCTCGGGTCTAGCAATCAGCCCCAGCATTTT. Translating gives CASSEHLGSSNQPQHF. The variable domain in full, with the rest retrieved from reference TRBV28 and TRBJ1-5, is DVKVTQSSRYLVKRTGEKVFLECVQDMDHENMFWYRQDPGLGLRLIYFSYDVKMKEKGDIPEGYSVSREKKERFSLILESASTNQTSMYLCASSEHLGSSNQPQHFGDGTRLSIL.

The chain couples TRBV5-5 to TRBJ2-5; possible D gene TRBD2, 6 bases. Germline V gene sequence: CDR1 SGHKS, CDR2 YYEKEE (reference sequence). This CDR3 has 15 amino acids. The V gene lost 3 bases and the J gene lost 4 bases, with 16 bases spanning the gap. CDR3 DNA sequence: TGTGCCAGCAGCTCCTCCGGGGGACTCCTAGAGACCCAGTACTTC. Translation gives CASSSSGGLLETQYF. Looking up the rest from reference TRBV5-5 and TRBJ2-5 gives the full variable domain: DAGVTQSPTHLIKTRGQQVTLRCSPISGHKSVSWYQQVLGQGPQFIFQYYEKEERGRGNFPDRFSARQFPNYSSELNVNALLLGDSALYLCASSSSGGLLETQYFGPGTRLLVL.